What follows are 16 T cell receptor beta chains derived from one specimen sequenced in a study of CD8+ T cells in alopecia areata. RNA was isolated and reverse transcribed to cDNA, the sequencing template. Profiled with immunoSEQ multiplex PCR; TCRdb holds only in-frame clones, not every one. This sample carries 120,000 to 150,000 clones, approximately 45% of them seen once, and the ten largest clones take 6% to 7%. Sequencing input: CD4+ T cells sorted from blood. Receptors originate from a human donor with alopecia areata.

The chain has TRBV19 and TRBJ2-7; D unclear. Between the trimmed V and J ends, which lost 7 bases and 6 bases, there was a span of 10 bases. Germline V gives CDR1 LNHDA, CDR2 SQIVND (reference sequence). This CDR3 region has 11 residues. The CDR3: CASNGGVEQYF. The CDR3 bases are TGTGCCAGTAATGGTGGGGTCGAGCAGTACTTC.

This sequence joins TRBV28 and TRBJ2-5; 7 bases agree with TRBD1. There are 14 residues in the CDR3. V trimming: 5 bases; J trimming: 2 bases; junction bases outside the gene matches: 5. Germline V gives CDR1 MDHEN, CDR2 SYDVKM. The CDR3 nucleotides read TGTGCCAGCAGTCATTGGACAGGACAAGAGACCCAGTACTTC. Amino acid sequence: CASSHWTGQETQYF.

In its sample, this clone was seen a few times. V gene TRBV27 combines with J gene TRBJ2-1; no clear D. V lost 5 bases, J lost 10 bases, and 9 bases lay in between. In germline, CDR1 is MNHEY, CDR2 SMNVEV (reference sequence). CDR3 length equals 11 residues. CDR3 sequence reads: CASSRGPEQFF. For the CDR3, the DNA is TGTGCCAGCAGTCGTGGACCAGAGCAGTTCTTC.

The chain employs TRBV29-1 and TRBJ1-2, with D hard to call. This CDR3 has 14 amino acids. Trimming removed 5 bases at V and 0 bases at J, with 13 bases between. Germline V gives CDR1 SQVTM, CDR2 ANQGSEA. The CDR3 DNA is TGCAGCGTTTACGGCAGGTCCGCTAACTATGGCTACACCTTC. It codes for CSVYGRSANYGYTF.

The rearrangement links TRBV30 to TRBJ2-7, with D perhaps matching TRBD2 (5 bases). V dropped 5 bases and J dropped 4 bases, with 18 bases sitting between them. CDR3 length: 14 residues. The germline V gene has CDR1 GTSNPN and CDR2 SVGIG (reference sequence). In nucleotides, the CDR3 is TGTGCCTGGCGCCCTACGGGATCTCGGTACGAGCAGTACTTC. Protein: CAWRPTGSRYEQYF.

This clone was counted between two and nine times. The gene calls are TRBV29-1 and TRBJ2-1; TRBD1 agrees at 7 bases. This CDR3 region has 16 residues. Germline CDR1 SQVTM, CDR2 ANQGSEA. V trimming: 7 bases; J trimming: 6 bases; junction bases outside the gene matches: 18. The chain's CDR3 is CSALRITGAVANEQFF. The CDR3 DNA reads TGCAGCGCTTTGAGAATCACAGGGGCAGTTGCCAATGAGCAGTTCTTC.

There are a few counts of this clone. The chain couples TRBV23-1 to TRBJ1-1; D may be TRBD1 (5 bases). TRBV23-1 qualifies as an ORF whose function is uncertain. V dropped 0 bases and J dropped 0 bases, with 14 bases sitting between them. This CDR3 comprises 17 residues. DNA of the CDR3: TGCGCCAGCAGTCAATCGGGGCCAGGAAGGCTGAACACTGAAGCTTTCTTT. Its protein is CASSQSGPGRLNTEAFF.

The V call is TRBV5-1, the J call TRBJ2-3; D uncertain. This CDR3 spans 13 amino acids. With 2 bases removed from V and 2 bases from J, the gap between germline ends came to 6 bases. The germline gives CDR1 SGHRS, CDR2 YFSETQ. The CDR3 is CASSFPHTDTQYF. DNA of the CDR3: TGCGCCAGCAGCTTCCCTCACACAGATACGCAGTATTTT. Drawing the rest from reference TRBV5-1 and TRBJ2-3, the complete variable domain is KAGVTQTPRYLIKTRGQQVTLSCSPISGHRSVSWYQQTPGQGLQFLFEYFSETQRNKGNFPGRFSGRQFSNSRSEMNVSTLELGDSALYLCASSFPHTDTQYFGPGTRLTVL.

This clone was seen a handful of times. The chain combines TRBV27 with TRBJ2-1; a weak D match, TRBD2 (5 bases). V was shortened by 6 bases and J by 0 bases, with 9 bases between the two germline ends. Germline CDR1 and CDR2: MNHEY and SMNVEV (reference sequence). The CDR3 length is 14 residues. The CDR3 DNA is TGTGCCAGCAGAGGAGCGGCCTCCTACAATGAGCAGTTCTTC. Translating it yields CASRGAASYNEQFF.

The chain recombines TRBV2 with TRBJ1-2, with D unclear. Trimming pared 5 bases from V and 5 bases from J, leaving 9 bases between. The germline V gene encodes CDR1 SNHLY and CDR2 FYNNEI. There are 12 residues in the CDR3. CDR3 sequence (DNA): TGTGCCAGCAGTCCCTTCGGGTATGGCTACACCTTC. This codes for CASSPFGYGYTF. Based on the CDR3 plus reference TRBV2 and TRBJ1-2, the full variable domain is EPEVTQTPSHQVTQMGQEVILRCVPISNHLYFYWYRQILGQKVEFLVSFYNNEISEKSEIFDDQFSVERPDGSNFTLKIRSTKLEDSAMYFCASSPFGYGYTFGSGTRLTVV.

This clone was found a few times. This chain links TRBV19 with TRBJ2-5; D might be TRBD2 (5 bases). Germline CDR1 reads LNHDA; CDR2 reads SQIVND (reference sequence). This CDR3 has 14 amino acids. Trimming removed 3 bases at V and 0 bases at J, with 8 bases between. In DNA, the CDR3 is TGTGCCAGTAGTATTCAGGACTACCAAGAGACCCAGTACTTC. It translates to CASSIQDYQETQYF.

Concerning this clone: Other nucleotide sequences from this sample produce the same CDR3. The chain links TRBV27 to TRBJ2-3, with D unresolved. The CDR3 has 14 amino acids. V lost 3 bases, J lost 1 base, and 8 bases lay in between. Germline assignment: CDR1 MNHEY and CDR2 SMNVEV (reference sequence). The CDR3 loop is CASSFLAGTDTQYF. In nucleotides, the CDR3 is TGTGCCAGCAGTTTTTTGGCCGGCACAGATACGCAGTATTTT.

This clone was counted a few times. The rearrangement joins TRBV7-9 to TRBJ2-1; the match to TRBD2 covers 12 bases. Germline V lookup: CDR1 SEHNR, CDR2 FQNEAQ (reference sequence). Unmatched junction bases numbered 14, after V lost 7 bases and J lost 1 base. The CDR3 consists of 19 residues. CDR3 nucleotides: TGTGCCAGCACCGTCCCCCTAGCGGGAGGGCCTCTATCCTACAATGAGCAGTTCTTC. This gives the protein CASTVPLAGGPLSYNEQFF.

J is TRBJ2-2 and V is TRBV25-1; 8 positions match TRBD1. The CDR3 is 16 amino acids. V dropped 5 bases and J dropped 7; count of bases not matched to a gene: 12. Germline CDR1 reads MGHDK; CDR2 reads SYGVNS. CDR3 DNA sequence: TGTGCCAGCAGTAAAGGGCTCCAGGGGGCTTTCGGGGAGCTGTTTTTT. Its protein is CASSKGLQGAFGELFF.

The chain uses TRBV29-1 and TRBJ1-1; D is possibly TRBD1 (5 bases). The CDR3 is made up of 15 amino acids. V lost 4 bases to trimming and J lost 1 base, with 16 bases between them. In germline, CDR1 is SQVTM, CDR2 ANQGSEA. The CDR3: CSVADGSGQNTEAFF. The CDR3 DNA is TGCAGCGTTGCGGATGGGTCAGGACAGAACACTGAAGCTTTCTTT.

This chain joins TRBV9 and TRBJ2-1, with 10 bases fitting TRBD2. Germline-derived CDR1 and CDR2 are SGDLS and YYNGEE. The V segment lost 0 bases and the J segment 4 bases; nucleotides outside the gene matches: 10. The CDR3 has 18 amino acids. This CDR3 reads CASSVVPAGGGIYNEQFF. The CDR3 DNA follows: TGTGCCAGCAGCGTAGTGCCAGCGGGAGGGGGTATATACAATGAGCAGTTCTTC.